This record concerns one T cell receptor (beta chain) sequence. The antigen is unknown. Looked up from germline, CDR1 is MNHEY and CDR2 is SVGAGI. The V end lost 10 bases, the J end lost 4 bases, and 13 bases lay between the germline ends. The CDR3 length is 12 residues. This record comes from a study of shared clonotypes between healthy human individuals. The study's findings and limits: An expected dependence of interdonor clonotype sharing on sequencing depth was noted.

Unsorted PBMC DNA underwent sequencing on ten immunoSEQ deep assay plates. Profiling relied on immunoSEQ multiplex PCR, and the TCRdb table lists in-frame clones only, not all of them. In the table there are 400,000 to 600,000 clones, about 85% of which are singletons. This receptor was taken from a woman in her forties in good health. Some clones in this sample may be carry-over from other donors' samples. The sequenced sample consisted of PBMCs. The chain recombines TRBV6-5 with TRBJ2-5, with D possibly TRBD2 on 5 matching bases. The CDR3 protein is CATSGGGETQYF. CDR3 DNA sequence: TGTGCCACCTCAGGTGGAGGAGAGACCCAGTACTTC.